This T cell receptor (beta chain) was identified in a study of shared clonotypes between healthy human individuals. Notes on the study in general: Estimated richness values were generally larger in naive subsets than in memory subsets.

Of note for this clone: Its cognate antigen is unknown.

CD45RA+ naive and CD45RA-negative memory subsets were separated from CD4+ cells. Generated by immunoSEQ multiplex PCR, the TCRdb table keeps only in-frame clones and is missing some. The sample yields 550,000 to 800,000 clones, less than 85% seen once. The V end was cut by 3 bases, the J end by 10 bases, with 16 bases between. The CDR3 is 14 residues long. Germline V gene data show CDR1 as MRHNA and CDR2 as SNTAGT. The receptor was derived from a woman in her 30s in good health. The chain combines TRBV6-4 with TRBJ2-1; D unresolved. The sequencing input was memory CD4+ T cells sorted from blood. As to subset: CD45RA-negative fraction. In DNA, the CDR3 is TGTGCCAGCAGTGAAGTTAGGAACTCCAAGGAGCAGTTCTTC. Translation gives CASSEVRNSKEQFF.